Listed below are T cell receptor beta chains from one sample, sequenced in a study of cytomegalovirus exposure and HLA in healthy donors. Some clones are missing from TCRdb's copy, which holds only in-frame ones; the method was immunoSEQ multiplex PCR. The sample contains under 200,000 clones, 82% of which appear only once. Sequenced material: PBMCs. All receptors derive from a young woman in good health and CMV-seronegative. Each CDR3 is given with its conserved first and last residue. D genes are given only for firm matches. The size entry is marked missing in some rows and otherwise reads once, few, many or a size class.

CDR3 length	clone size	D gene	J gene	V gene	CDR3 protein	CDR3 DNA
14	NA	NA	TRBJ2-1	TRBV18	CASSPRTVYNEQFF	TGTGCCAGCTCACCCCGGACTGTCTACAATGAGCAGTTCTTC
19	NA	NA	TRBJ2-1	TRBV5-4	CASSLGAWAAHQPYNEQFF	TGTGCCAGCAGCTTGGGCGCCTGGGCCGCTCACCAACCTTACAATGAGCAGTTCTTC
13	few	NA	TRBJ2-1	TRBV10-3	CAIKKDSTNEQFF	TGTGCCATCAAAAAGGACAGCACCAATGAGCAGTTCTTC
15	NA	TRBD1	TRBJ2-2	TRBV27	CASSPGTGGSGELFF	TGTGCCAGCAGTCCCGGGACAGGGGGCTCCGGGGAGCTGTTTTTT
21	NA	NA	TRBJ1-3	TRBV2	CASSDFGGRGSEDSSGNTIYF	TGTGCCAGCAGTGACTTCGGGGGAAGGGGATCCGAGGATAGCTCTGGAAACACCATATATTTT
15	NA	TRBD2	TRBJ2-1	TRBV6-1	CASSRLAEPYNEQFF	TGTGCCAGCAGCCGACTAGCAGAACCTTACAATGAGCAGTTCTTC
13	NA	NA	TRBJ1-4	TRBV2	CASSEVLNEKLFF	TGTGCCAGCAGTGAAGTTCTTAATGAAAAACTGTTTTTT
16	NA	TRBD2	TRBJ2-3	TRBV9	CASSETLAGGTDTQYF	TGTGCCAGCAGCGAGACTCTAGCGGGAGGAACAGATACGCAGTATTTT
15	once	TRBD1	TRBJ2-3	TRBV10-3	CAISESGQGQDTQYF	TGTGCCATCAGTGAGTCTGGACAGGGTCAAGATACGCAGTATTTT
15	once	NA	TRBJ2-3	TRBV9	CASSVDWAGTDTQYF	TGTGCCAGCAGCGTAGATTGGGCAGGCACAGATACGCAGTATTTT
16	NA	TRBD2	TRBJ2-3	TRBV2	CASSGTAGAKADTQYF	TGTGCCAGCAGTGGAACTGCGGGAGCGAAGGCAGATACGCAGTATTTT
15	NA	NA	TRBJ2-1	TRBV11-3	CASSLSFGVRNEQFF	TGTGCCAGCAGCTTATCCTTCGGGGTACGTAATGAGCAGTTCTTC
16	once	TRBD2	TRBJ2-1	TRBV5-1	CASSLASGSFLNEQFF	TGCGCCAGCAGCTTGGCTAGCGGGAGTTTCCTCAATGAGCAGTTCTTC
16	NA	TRBD2	TRBJ2-3	TRBV7-2	CASSLVAGGEGDTQYF	TGTGCCAGCAGCTTAGTAGCGGGAGGGGAGGGAGATACGCAGTATTTT
13	NA	NA	TRBJ1-1	TRBV10-2	CASSWIRDTEAFF	TGCGCCAGCTCCTGGATCAGGGACACTGAAGCTTTCTTT
13	NA	NA	TRBJ1-1	TRBV15	CATSLRGRSEAFF	TGTGCCACCAGCCTAAGGGGCAGGAGTGAAGCTTTCTTT
17	few	NA	TRBJ2-7	TRBV28	CASSFGIGDTPSYEQYF	TGTGCCAGCAGTTTCGGAATTGGGGACACCCCCTCCTACGAGCAGTACTTC
16	NA	TRBD2	TRBJ2-4	TRBV27	CASSPLAGDSKNIQYF	TGTGCCAGCAGTCCCCTAGCGGGAGACTCCAAAAACATTCAGTACTTC
17	NA	TRBD1	TRBJ2-5	TRBV19	CASSEETGTGGLKTQYF	TGTGCCAGTAGTGAGGAGACCGGGACAGGGGGCTTGAAGACCCAGTACTTC
16	NA	TRBD1	TRBJ2-1	TRBV30	CAWGGGRTGVGNEQFF	TGTGCCTGGGGCGGAGGACGGACAGGGGTTGGAAATGAGCAGTTCTTC
16	NA	TRBD1	TRBJ1-1	TRBV18	CASSPLDRARSTEAFF	TGTGCCAGCTCACCACTTGACAGGGCCCGTAGCACTGAAGCTTTCTTT
13	NA	NA	TRBJ2-7	TRBV9	CASSVHRPYEQYF	TGTGCCAGCAGCGTACACAGGCCCTACGAGCAGTACTTC
13	NA	TRBD1	TRBJ1-2	TRBV25-1	CASSAGQGDGYTF	TGTGCCAGCAGTGCGGGACAGGGGGATGGCTACACCTTC
13	NA	TRBD1	TRBJ1-2	TRBV29-1	CSDSKGAAYGYTF	TGCAGCGACAGTAAGGGGGCAGCCTATGGCTACACCTTC
17	NA	TRBD2	TRBJ2-7	TRBV27	CASSSTPAGAGGGEQYF	TGTGCCAGCAGTTCCACCCCGGCGGGGGCGGGGGGCGGTGAGCAGTACTTC
15	NA	TRBD2	TRBJ2-1	TRBV13	CASSHGLVAYNEQFF	TGTGCCAGCAGCCATGGACTAGTTGCCTACAATGAGCAGTTCTTC
15	NA	NA	TRBJ2-2	TRBV10-2	CASSEIPANTGELFF	TGCGCCAGCAGTGAGATCCCCGCGAACACCGGGGAGCTGTTTTTT
14	NA	TRBD2	TRBJ2-1	TRBV27	CASGSGSVYNEQFF	TGTGCCAGCGGCAGCGGGAGTGTTTACAATGAGCAGTTCTTC
14	few	TRBD2	TRBJ2-5	TRBV6-5	CASRGLAGVETQYF	TGTGCCAGCAGGGGACTAGCGGGAGTAGAGACCCAGTACTTC
13	few	NA	TRBJ2-7	TRBV6-5	CASSNRRPYEQYF	TGTGCCAGCAGTAACCGGAGGCCCTACGAGCAGTACTTC
15	once	NA	TRBJ1-2	TRBV7-9	CASSLKHSANYGYTF	TGTGCCAGCAGCTTAAAGCACAGTGCTAACTATGGCTACACCTTC